These 31 T cell receptor beta chains came from one sample sequenced in a study of T cell responses to AZD1222 COVID-19 vaccine. The assay was immunoSEQ multiplex PCR, and TCRdb's table has in-frame clones only and misses some. This table holds some 91,000 clones, about 89% found once. Source: peripheral blood, taken on day 0 of AZD1222 vaccination. Every receptor here comes from an adult in good health.

The chain couples TRBV18 to TRBJ1-4; D ambiguous. From germline, CDR1 is KGHSH and CDR2 LQKENI. The V end was cut by 3 bases, the J end by 5 bases, with 28 bases between. The CDR3 has 20 amino acids. In DNA, the CDR3 is TGTGCCAGCTCACCTTTTGAAACACCCGGGTGGGCCAGCGCCAATGAAAAACTGTTTTTT. The encoded protein is CASSPFETPGWASANEKLFF.

The V gene is TRBV6-5, the J gene TRBJ1-1, with D perhaps matching TRBD1 (6 bases). CDR1 and CDR2 from the germline V gene are MNHEY and SVGAGI. V lost 6 bases and J 0 bases, leaving 8 bases between the germline ends. This CDR3 is built from 13 residues. The CDR3 loop is CASSRTVNTEAFF. As DNA, the CDR3 is TGTGCCAGCAGCAGGACAGTGAACACTGAAGCTTTCTTT.

V gene TRBV6-5 combines with J gene TRBJ1-5; D is unresolved. The CDR3 totals 10 residues. Germline loops: CDR1 MNHEY, CDR2 SVGAGI. Trimming cost V 5 bases and J 6 bases, with 2 bases left between them. The CDR3: CASSLQPQHF. CDR3 DNA sequence: TGTGCCAGCAGTCTTCAGCCCCAGCATTTT.

For the CDR3, the DNA is TGTGCCAGCAGCGGAGTGTGGCAGGGAAGAGCTCAGCCCCAGCATTTT. Protein: CASSGVWQGRAQPQHF. The V and J genes are TRBV7-9 and TRBJ1-5, with D possibly TRBD1 on 5 matching bases. Germline V gene data show CDR1 as SEHNR and CDR2 as FQNEAQ (reference sequence). Trimming pared 5 bases from V and 6 bases from J, leaving 20 bases between. The CDR3 covers 16 residues.

This chain joins TRBV5-1 and TRBJ2-3, with 13 bases identical to TRBD2. The junction had 3 bases not matched to a gene; V was cut back by 1 base and J by 4 bases. The CDR3 totals 16 residues. Germline values: CDR1 SGHRS, CDR2 YFSETQ. The DNA for the CDR3 is TGCGCCAGCAGCTTGTGGACTAGCGGGGGCGCAGATACGCAGTATTTT. This translates into CASSLWTSGGADTQYF. The whole variable domain, filled in from reference TRBV5-1 and TRBJ2-3, reads KAGVTQTPRYLIKTRGQQVTLSCSPISGHRSVSWYQQTPGQGLQFLFEYFSETQRNKGNFPGRFSGRQFSNSRSEMNVSTLELGDSALYLCASSLWTSGGADTQYFGPGTRLTVL.

The gene calls are TRBV7-8 and TRBJ2-2; the D is unclear. With 4 bases removed from V and 3 bases from J, the gap between germline ends came to 6 bases. This CDR3 has 13 amino acids. Germline CDR1 SGHVS, CDR2 FQNEAQ. CDR3 sequence (DNA): TGTGCCAGCAGCTCGACCTACACCGGGGAGCTGTTTTTT. Protein product: CASSSTYTGELFF.

J is TRBJ1-1 and V is TRBV3-1 (or the pseudogene TRBV3-2), with TRBD1 matching over 7 bases. Looked up from germline, CDR1 is LGHDT and CDR2 is YNNKEL (reference sequence). This CDR3 contains 17 residues. Trimming removed 1 base from V and 2 bases from J; junction bases left unmatched: 10. CDR3 coding DNA: TGTGCCAGCAGCCAAGGGGGGGTTGGGACAGACAACACTGAAGCTTTCTTT. Protein product: CASSQGGVGTDNTEAFF.

This chain links TRBV11-3 with TRBJ2-2; 7 nucleotides align to TRBD2. The ends lost 5 bases at V and 2 bases at J; junction bases unmatched: 11. Per the germline V gene, CDR1 is SGHNT and CDR2 is YENEEA. The CDR3 extends over 17 amino acids. The CDR3 nucleotides are TGTGCCAGCAGCCTTACGAATTGGGGGGGAAACACCGGGGAGCTGTTTTTT. This codes for CASSLTNWGGNTGELFF.

Many counts were recorded for this clone. The chain recombines TRBV6-4 with TRBJ2-1; 7 bases are shared with TRBD2. The CDR3 runs to 14 residues. Germline V gene lookup returns CDR1 MRHNA and CDR2 SNTAGT. V shed 2 bases, J shed 6 bases, and the junction held 4 bases outside the gene matches. The CDR3 reads CASSDGVAGNEQFF. The CDR3 coding sequence is TGTGCCAGCAGTGACGGGGTAGCGGGCAATGAGCAGTTCTTC.

The chain joins TRBV19 to TRBJ1-2; D is ambiguous. The CDR3 covers 15 residues. The V end lost 5 bases, the J end lost 3 bases, and 16 bases lay between the germline ends. CDR1 is LNHDA and CDR2 is SQIVND in the germline V gene (reference sequence). DNA for the CDR3: TGTGCCAGTAGTCCTACATATACAGTTTACTATGGCTACACCTTC. Translation gives CASSPTYTVYYGYTF.

This clone showed up just a few times. This sequence joins TRBV4-2 and TRBJ1-4; weak D call: TRBD1 (6 bases). CDR3 length: 15 amino acids. Germline V CDR1 and CDR2: LGHNA, YNFKEQ. The V and J ends lost 0 bases and 8 bases respectively, with 13 bases between them. CDR3 sequence: CASSQEVGGVEKLFF. As DNA, the CDR3 is TGTGCCAGCAGCCAAGAAGTAGGGGGGGTCGAAAAACTGTTTTTT.

This chain joins TRBV7-2 and TRBJ1-6; D gene unclear. The CDR3 is 13 residues long. V lost 5 bases, J lost 9 bases, and 11 bases lay in between. In germline, CDR1 is SGHTA, CDR2 FQGNSA. As DNA, the CDR3 is TGTGCCAGCAGCGCCCATCCGATTTCACCCCTCCACTTT. Translated: CASSAHPISPLHF. Together with reference TRBV7-2 and TRBJ1-6, the CDR3 gives the full variable domain: GAGVSQSPSNKVTEKGKDVELRCDPISGHTALYWYRQSLGQGLEFLIYFQGNSAPDKSGLPSDRFSAERTGGSVSTLTIQRTQQEDSAVYLCASSAHPISPLHFGNGTRLTVT.

The chain recombines TRBV9 with TRBJ1-4; tentative D call: TRBD1 (6 bases). This CDR3 has 14 residues. Deletions cut 3 bases from V and 8 bases from J, with 14 bases between. From germline, CDR1 is SGDLS and CDR2 YYNGEE. The CDR3 loop is CASSAGGGGEKLFF. CDR3 nucleotides: TGTGCCAGCAGCGCAGGAGGGGGAGGAGAAAAACTGTTTTTT.

The chain joins TRBV15 to TRBJ2-1; 9 bases map to TRBD2. Germline values: CDR1 LNHNV, CDR2 YYDKDF (reference sequence). The CDR3 has 18 residues. The junction had 13 bases not matched to a gene; V was cut back by 1 base and J by 6 bases. The CDR3 coding sequence is TGTGCCACCAGCAGAGTCCCTCCGTCTAGCGGGATAGGCAATGAGCAGTTCTTC. This sequence encodes CATSRVPPSSGIGNEQFF.

This chain joins TRBV5-5 and TRBJ2-3; 14 bases line up with TRBD2. V was pared by 4 bases and J by 4 bases, with 2 bases of the junction left unmatched. Per the germline V gene, CDR1 is SGHKS and CDR2 is YYEKEE (reference sequence). This CDR3 is 15 amino acids long. This chain's CDR3 is CASSGTSGRPDTQYF. The CDR3 DNA sequence: TGTGCCAGCAGCGGGACTAGCGGGAGACCAGATACGCAGTATTTT.

This chain links TRBV10-2 with TRBJ1-1; 7 positions agree with TRBD1. CDR1 and CDR2 from the germline V gene are WSHSY and SAAADI. This CDR3 spans 13 amino acids. Unmatched junction bases numbered 4, after V lost 2 bases and J lost 7 bases. The CDR3 bases are TGCGCCAGCAGTGAGCCGGACAGGAATGAAGCTTTCTTT. Translating it yields CASSEPDRNEAFF.

The J gene is TRBJ1-3, the V gene TRBV7-9; the D gene is possibly TRBD1 (5 bases). In germline, CDR1 is SEHNR, CDR2 FQNEAQ (reference sequence). The ends were cut back, 7 bases at V and 0 bases at J, with 13 bases in the middle. The CDR3 has 15 residues. DNA for the CDR3: TGTGCCAGCATCGACACAGGCCGCTCTGGAAACACCATATATTTT. Protein product: CASIDTGRSGNTIYF.

The rearrangement uses TRBV7-9 and TRBJ1-2; TRBD1 is a possible D gene (6 bases). The CDR3 is made up of 16 amino acids. Trimming removed 2 bases at V and 0 bases at J, with 13 bases between. The germline V gene encodes CDR1 SEHNR and CDR2 FQNEAQ (reference sequence). CDR3 bases: TGTGCCAGCAGCTTAATGTTTGGGACACCTAACTATGGCTACACCTTC. The encoded protein is CASSLMFGTPNYGYTF.

On this clone itself: Relative to the germline gene, one junction end is altered; a read error may explain this. V is TRBV3-1 (or the pseudogene TRBV3-2) and J is TRBJ2-2; possibly TRBD2 for D (6 bases). This CDR3 contains 13 residues. Germline loops: CDR1 LGHDT, CDR2 YNNKEL (reference sequence). The CDR3 region has the DNA TGTGCCAGCAGCCAAGCGGGGCCCGGGGGGCTGTTTTTT. It is translated as CASSQAGPGGLFF.

This clone has more than one count but fewer than ten. The chain combines TRBV9 with TRBJ1-2; 10 nucleotides match TRBD1. The CDR3 length is 14 residues. The J segment lost 7 bases and the V segment lost 7 bases, leaving 10 bases of the junction unmatched. The V gene's germline CDR1 is SGDLS and CDR2 YYNGEE. CDR3 in DNA: TGTGCCAGCGCGGGGGGACAGGGGCTTGGTGGCTACACCTTC. As protein: CASAGGQGLGGYTF.

This chain links TRBV6-5 with TRBJ2-7, with 9 bases fitting TRBD1. V gave up 4 bases and J gave up 6 bases; unmatched junction bases: 7. Germline CDR1 is MNHEY and CDR2 is SVGAGI. The CDR3 spans 14 residues. The CDR3 DNA follows: TGTGCCAGCAGTTTATACAGGGGGCAACGCGAGCAGTACTTC. Translating gives CASSLYRGQREQYF.

The rearrangement joins TRBV5-1 to TRBJ2-5; D may be TRBD1 (6 bases). The ends were cut back, 1 base at V and 10 bases at J, with 14 bases in the middle. The CDR3 has 13 amino acids. Germline V gene lookup returns CDR1 SGHRS and CDR2 YFSETQ. CDR3 sequence (DNA): TGCGCCAGCAGCTTGACCAAGGGACACCTCCAGTACTTC. It encodes CASSLTKGHLQYF.

This clone turned up a few times. This sequence joins TRBV3-1 (or the pseudogene TRBV3-2) and TRBJ1-2; D ambiguous. V was shortened by 2 bases and J by 3 bases, with 13 bases between the two germline ends. This CDR3 is built from 15 residues. Germline V lookup: CDR1 LGHDT, CDR2 YNNKEL (reference sequence). This chain's CDR3 is CASSQYGEGYYGYTF. In DNA, the CDR3 is TGTGCCAGCAGCCAATATGGTGAGGGCTACTATGGCTACACCTTC.

This chain connects TRBV4-3 to TRBJ2-1; TRBD2 agrees at 8 bases. The CDR3 runs to 18 residues. V shed 0 bases, J shed 1 base, and the junction held 8 bases outside the gene matches. Per germline, CDR1 LGHNA and CDR2 YSLEER. CDR3: CASSQDWAGGSSYNEQFF. As DNA, the CDR3 is TGCGCCAGCAGCCAAGATTGGGCGGGGGGTTCTTCCTACAATGAGCAGTTCTTC.

This chain uses TRBV12-5 with TRBJ1-2; 8 nucleotides line up with TRBD1. Germline-derived CDR1 and CDR2 are LGHNT and FRNRAP. The junction had 10 bases not matched to a gene; V was cut back by 3 bases and J by 7 bases. The CDR3 loop spans 15 amino acids. As DNA, the CDR3 is TGTGCTAGTGGTTTAGTCGACAGGGGCTCCCTTGGCTACACCTTC. Its protein is CASGLVDRGSLGYTF.

The V and J genes are TRBV28 and TRBJ2-7; TRBD1 aligns across 9 bases. The length of the CDR3 is 14 residues. Germline V gene data show CDR1 as MDHEN and CDR2 as SYDVKM. J gave up 0 bases and V 6 bases, and 3 bases lay outside the gene matches. The CDR3 coding sequence is TGTGCCAGCAGACAGGGGGCAAGCTCCTACGAGCAGTACTTC. As protein: CASRQGASSYEQYF.

In its sample, this clone was seen once. The rearrangement links TRBV6-5 to TRBJ2-7; 10 bases agree with TRBD1. The trim removed 4 bases at V and 5 bases at J, leaving 11 bases unmatched. The CDR3 covers 16 residues. Germline V lookup: CDR1 MNHEY, CDR2 SVGAGI. CDR3 amino acids: CASSSRYRDRGDEQYF. CDR3 DNA sequence: TGTGCCAGCAGTTCTCGGTACCGGGACAGGGGCGACGAGCAGTACTTC.

A remark on this clone: This specimen includes other DNA sequences encoding the same CDR3. The chain is built from TRBV4-2 and TRBJ1-1; tentative D call: TRBD1 (6 bases). The CDR3 runs to 15 residues. Trimming cost V 0 bases and J 5 bases, with 13 bases left between them. Germline V lookup: CDR1 LGHNA, CDR2 YNFKEQ. The CDR3 sequence is CASSQEGQGLTEAFF. The CDR3 nucleotides are TGTGCCAGCAGCCAAGAGGGTCAGGGGTTGACTGAAGCTTTCTTT.

This chain uses TRBV11-2 with TRBJ2-2; D not resolved. With 5 bases removed from V and 4 bases from J, the gap between germline ends came to 17 bases. The CDR3 extends over 16 amino acids. Germline CDR1 SGHAT, CDR2 FQNNGV. The CDR3 coding sequence is TGTGCCAGCAGCCCCATAAGTACGAGGCGCACCGGGGAGCTGTTTTTT. Its protein is CASSPISTRRTGELFF. The variable domain in full, with the rest retrieved from reference TRBV11-2 and TRBJ2-2, is EAGVAQSPRYKIIEKRQSVAFWCNPISGHATLYWYQQILGQGPKLLIQFQNNGVVDDSQLPKDRFSAERLKGVDSTLKIQPAKLEDSAVYLCASSPISTRRTGELFFGEGSRLTVL.

V and J are TRBV19 and TRBJ1-1; D unresolved. V was trimmed by 1 base and J by 4 bases, leaving 7 bases between them. Germline V gene lookup returns CDR1 LNHDA and CDR2 SQIVND (reference sequence). This CDR3 contains 13 residues. CDR3 in DNA: TGTGCCAGTAGTATAGCAGTGGCCACTGAAGCTTTCTTT. Amino acid sequence: CASSIAVATEAFF. Together with reference TRBV19 and TRBJ1-1, the CDR3 gives the full variable domain: DGGITQSPKYLFRKEGQNVTLSCEQNLNHDAMYWYRQDPGQGLRLIYYSQIVNDFQKGDIAEGYSVSREKKESFPLTVTSAQKNPTAFYLCASSIAVATEAFFGQGTRLTVV.

This chain links TRBV7-9 with TRBJ2-1; D is unresolved. Trimming pared 2 bases from V and 5 bases from J, leaving 25 bases between. Germline values: CDR1 SEHNR, CDR2 FQNEAQ (reference sequence). This CDR3 region has 19 residues. The CDR3: CASSLPDHGERQWDNEQFF. The CDR3 coding sequence is TGTGCCAGCAGCTTACCGGACCATGGTGAACGACAATGGGACAATGAGCAGTTCTTC.